The T cell receptor beta chain described here comes from a study of graft-versus-host responses after intestinal transplantation. Study-level background: Transplants were multivisceral, liver-intestinal, or isolated intestinal. Notes on the study in general: In recipient marrow, GvH clones were found, and some appeared first in ileum or blood.

The protocol was immunoSEQ multiplex PCR, while the TCRdb copy is restricted to in-frame clones and leaves out a portion. The table has approximately 60,000 clones, approximately 90% seen once; the top ten hold 1.5% to 2%. To note about this clone: Its matching antigen is unknown.

J gave up 3 bases and V 6 bases, and 8 bases lay outside the gene matches. The CDR3 spans 16 residues. CDR1 MNHEY and CDR2 SMNVEV come from the germline V gene (reference sequence). This chain connects TRBV27 to TRBJ2-1, with 10 positions matching TRBD2. This clonotype was sampled from a human patient who received an intestinal transplant, so some T cells may come from the graft donor. The source was PBMCs, collected 26 days after transplant. CDR3 bases: TGTGCCAGCAGCCCGACCGGGACTAGCGTCTACAATGAGCAGTTCTTC. Amino acids: CASSPTGTSVYNEQFF.